This T cell receptor beta chain was sequenced during a study of cytomegalovirus exposure and HLA in healthy donors. The PCR contained 60 Vbeta and 13 Jbeta primers. Profiled with immunoSEQ multiplex PCR; TCRdb holds only in-frame clones, not every one. The sample holds around 140,000 clones, around 80% seen once. Trimming shortened V by 0 bases and J by 2 bases, and 8 bases separated the two germline ends. Per the germline V gene, CDR1 is GTSNPN and CDR2 is SVGIG (reference sequence). CDR3 size: 13 residues. The sequence was collected from a female donor in good health and CMV-seropositive. The genes are TRBV30 and TRBJ2-7; no clear D. Sequenced sample: PBMCs. Here the CDR3 DNA reads TGTGCCTGGAGTGTAACAGACGCCTACGAGCAGTACTTC. Its translation is CAWSVTDAYEQYF.